This TCR beta chain appears in the sequencing data of a study of PD-1 blockade in classical Hodgkin lymphoma. Assay: immunoSEQ multiplex PCR; the TCRdb copy retains only in-frame clones and omits some. The sample yields 130,000 to 150,000 clones, just under 80% seen once. Points on this clone: The antigen remains undetermined.

This CDR3 is 14 amino acids long. J gave up 5 bases and V 5 bases, and 8 bases lay outside the gene matches. CDR1 is SGHRS, CDR2 YFSETQ, per germline. Relapse after autologous stem cell transplantation occurred in every patient, and brentuximab vedotin exposure varied. The study's findings and limits: By C4D1, CD4+ diversity increased significantly, especially in complete responders. Individuals who commenced nivolumab within less than 1 year of ASCT were excluded. Whoever responded completely had baseline diversity much like that seen in newly diagnosed patients. Lower baseline TCR diversity was reported for newly diagnosed patients than for healthy donors.

The sample consisted of peripheral blood mononuclear cells (PBMCs), taken before the second cycle of nivolumab. The chain uses TRBV5-1 and TRBJ2-5; 8 nucleotides agree with TRBD2. The TCR was taken from a human donor with classical Hodgkin lymphoma. The CDR3 coding sequence is TGCGCCAGCAGGCCTGGACTAGCCGGCGAGACCCAGTACTTC. It translates to CASRPGLAGETQYF.